Each of the 22 T cell receptor beta chains below was sequenced from the same sample in a study of T cells in Graves' hyperthyroidism and ophthalmopathy. RNA transcripts served as the template for amplifying TCR beta CDR3 regions. The primer set for the first-round RT-PCR of the TCR CDR3 was HTBI. TCRdb itself ran the multiplex PCR reads through MiXCR, one entry per CDR3 protein. This sample carries under 350,000 distinct CDR3 sequences, about 15% of them seen once, and the ten largest clones take less than 70%. Specimen: blood. Source of these receptors: a woman aged 55-69 years with Graves' ophthalmopathy.

This chain joins TRBV20-1 and TRBJ1-3; D remains unclear. The CDR3 is 12 amino acids. Germline V gene data show CDR1 as DFQATT and CDR2 as SNEGSKA (reference sequence). The CDR3 spells CSPFSAGNTIYF. The CDR3 nucleotides read TGCAGCCCGTTTTCCGCTGGAAACACCATATATTTT.

The genes are TRBV15 and TRBJ1-5, with 9 bases aligning to TRBD1. V trimming: 0 bases; J trimming: 10 bases; junction bases outside the gene matches: 7. The CDR3 is made up of 15 amino acids. Germline CDR1 LNHNV, CDR2 YYDKDF (reference sequence). The CDR3 bases are TGTGCCACCAGCAGAGATTGGACAGGGGCGACACCCCAGCATTTT. It codes for CATSRDWTGATPQHF.

The chain recombines TRBV6-2 or TRBV6-3 with TRBJ1-3; D is perhaps TRBD1 (5 bases). The CDR3 consists of 13 residues. Trimming left V 7 bases short and J 0 bases short, with 7 bases between. Looked up from germline, CDR1 is MNHEY and CDR2 is SVGEGT. The CDR3 protein is CASTGGSGNTIYF. CDR3 sequence (DNA): TGTGCCAGCACGGGGGGCTCTGGAAACACCATATATTTT.

There are a few counts of this clonotype. The chain employs TRBV7-3 and TRBJ2-1; TRBD2 agrees at 11 bases. The CDR3 has 16 residues. J lost 7 bases, V lost 5 bases, and 10 bases had no gene match. CDR1 SGHTA and CDR2 FQGTGA come from the germline V gene. Here the CDR3 DNA reads TGTGCCAGCAGCGGGTTAGCGGGAGGGCCTGTGAATGAGCAGTTCTTC. Translated, it gives CASSGLAGGPVNEQFF.

This clonotype was counted at least ten times. The rearrangement links TRBV20-1 to TRBJ2-7; D not certain. The ends were cut back, 5 bases at V and 3 bases at J, with 20 bases in the middle. Germline assignment: CDR1 DFQATT and CDR2 SNEGSKA (reference sequence). This CDR3 contains 15 residues. CDR3 DNA sequence: TGCAGTGCTCCCCAACAGAGTAAGGTTGGCTACGAGCAGTACTTC. It encodes CSAPQQSKVGYEQYF.

This clonotype was counted ten times or more. For the CDR3, the DNA is TGTGCCAGCAGTTTTAAAAGGGCGGGCAATCAGCCCCAGCATTTT. Protein product: CASSFKRAGNQPQHF. The chain is built from TRBV12-3 or TRBV12-4 and TRBJ1-5; D ambiguous. Trimming removed 3 bases at V and 2 bases at J, with 11 bases between. This CDR3 contains 15 residues.

This clonotype was seen ten or more times. The rearrangement uses TRBV7-2 and TRBJ2-5; D is perhaps TRBD1 or TRBD2 (6 bases each). The germline V gene encodes CDR1 SGHTA and CDR2 FQGNSA. V was clipped by 5 bases and J by 1 base, with 14 bases between them. The length of the CDR3 is 15 residues. CDR3 sequence (DNA): TGTGCCAGCAGCCGAGGACGGGGGCGCCAAGAGACCCAGTACTTC. Translated: CASSRGRGRQETQYF.

This clonotype has a count of ten or more. This chain links TRBV7-8 with TRBJ1-5; D call uncertain. The germline V gene has CDR1 SGHVS and CDR2 FQNEAQ. Trimming removed 1 base from V and 0 bases from J, with 10 bases in between. The CDR3 runs to 16 residues. CDR3 amino acids: CASSLVGVYSNQPQHF. The CDR3 DNA reads TGTGCCAGCAGCTTAGTTGGGGTTTATAGCAATCAGCCCCAGCATTTT.

This clonotype was picked up a small number of times. The rearrangement joins TRBV15 to TRBJ2-3, with 8 nucleotides matching TRBD1. The germline V gene encodes CDR1 LNHNV and CDR2 YYDKDF (reference sequence). Trimming at V came to 0 bases and at J to 8 bases, leaving 10 bases not matched to a gene. This CDR3 spans 16 amino acids. The CDR3, as DNA: TGTGCCACCAGCAGAGATGGGAGACAGGGGCTACCTACGCAGTATTTT. It specifies CATSRDGRQGLPTQYF.

The table lists this clonotype with many counts. The J gene is TRBJ2-5, the V gene TRBV5-1, with D perhaps given as TRBD1 or TRBD2 (6 bases each). The V gene lost 0 bases and the J gene lost 3 bases, with 15 bases spanning the gap. Germline values: CDR1 SGHRS, CDR2 YFSETQ. There are 16 residues in the CDR3. Here the CDR3 DNA reads TGCGCCAGCAGCTTGGTACCGGGGGCCGGGGAAGAGACCCAGTACTTC. As protein: CASSLVPGAGEETQYF.

The chain uses TRBV6-1 and TRBJ2-2, with 7 positions matching TRBD1. In germline, CDR1 is MNHNS, CDR2 SASEGT. This CDR3 has 13 amino acids. Losses at the gene ends were 6 bases for V and 5 bases for J; bases not matched to a gene: 3. CDR3 coding DNA: TGTGCCAGCAGGACAGGGCGGACCGGGGAGCTGTTTTTT. It specifies CASRTGRTGELFF.

This clonotype was found many times. The V gene is TRBV27, the J gene TRBJ1-4; tentative D call: TRBD1 (5 bases). V was trimmed by 6 bases and J by 2 bases, leaving 16 bases between them. The germline gives CDR1 MNHEY, CDR2 SMNVEV (reference sequence). The CDR3 has 16 residues. Here the CDR3 reads CASRSFRGTTNEKLFF. The CDR3 DNA follows: TGTGCCAGCAGATCCTTTCGGGGCACGACTAATGAAAAACTGTTTTTT.

This clonotype was detected many times. V usage is TRBV20-1 and J usage is TRBJ2-3; 12 bases are shared with TRBD2. The CDR3 has 16 amino acids. CDR1 DFQATT and CDR2 SNEGSKA come from the germline V gene (reference sequence). The V segment lost 5 bases and the J segment 0 bases; nucleotides outside the gene matches: 6. CDR3 protein: CSAQGLAGSSTDTQYF. CDR3 nucleotide sequence: TGCAGTGCTCAGGGACTAGCGGGTTCTAGCACAGATACGCAGTATTTT.

This clonotype was detected ten times or more. The rearrangement joins TRBV19 to TRBJ1-2; 7 bases are a match to TRBD1. After removal of 7 bases from V and 3 bases from J, the junction contained 11 bases not matched to a gene. The CDR3 is made up of 15 amino acids. From germline, CDR1 is LNHDA and CDR2 SQIVND (reference sequence). In nucleotides, the CDR3 is TGTGCCAGTAACAACCCACAGGGGAGAGACTATGGCTACACCTTC. Its protein is CASNNPQGRDYGYTF.

Only a few counts were recorded for this clonotype. CDR3 nucleotides: TGCAGTGCTAGAACGGGACAGCTCCTTGGCTACACCTTC. Translating it yields CSARTGQLLGYTF. This chain uses TRBV20-1 with TRBJ1-2; 7 bases are a match to TRBD1. Unmatched junction bases numbered 7, after V lost 2 bases and J lost 7 bases. Germline values: CDR1 DFQATT, CDR2 SNEGSKA (reference sequence). This CDR3 spans 13 amino acids.

Many counts were recorded for this clonotype. The chain employs TRBV6-2 or TRBV6-3 and TRBJ2-4; D call uncertain. The V end was cut by 2 bases, the J end by 1 base, with 3 bases between. CDR3 size: 13 residues. CDR1 and CDR2 from the germline V gene are MNHEY and SVGEGT. CDR3 sequence: CASSYVAKNIQYF. The CDR3 DNA is TGTGCCAGCAGTTACGTTGCCAAAAACATTCAGTACTTC.

This clonotype was seen repeatedly, ten times or more. The rearrangement uses TRBV7-6 and TRBJ1-1; D unclear. Trimming pared 0 bases from V and 3 bases from J, leaving 5 bases between. Germline loops: CDR1 SGHVS, CDR2 FNYEAQ. The CDR3 extends over 13 amino acids. The CDR3 DNA reads TGTGCCAGCAGCTTAGCTGATTACACTGAAGCTTTCTTT. It translates to CASSLADYTEAFF.

This clonotype was seen at least ten times. The chain links TRBV27 to TRBJ2-7; TRBD1 matches 9 bases. Trimming removed 1 base from V and 4 bases from J; junction bases left unmatched: 8. The CDR3 contains 16 residues. From germline, CDR1 is MNHEY and CDR2 SMNVEV (reference sequence). DNA of the CDR3: TGTGCCAGCAGTTTATATCGGGGACAGGGTGCGTACGAGCAGTACTTC. It specifies CASSLYRGQGAYEQYF.

The chain uses TRBV24-1 and TRBJ2-5; weak D call: TRBD1 (5 bases). CDR3 length: 15 amino acids. Trimming pared 9 bases from V and 5 bases from J, leaving 21 bases between. CDR1 is KGHDR and CDR2 is SFDVKD in the germline V gene. As DNA, the CDR3 is TGTGCCACCCCCGATTCCCAGGGTATAGAGGAGACCCAGTACTTC. This encodes CATPDSQGIEETQYF.

This clonotype has a count of ten or more. CDR3 protein: CASSFSEDTEAFF. As DNA, the CDR3 is TGTGCCAGCAGCTTTTCAGAGGACACTGAAGCTTTCTTT. The chain couples TRBV7-7 to TRBJ1-1; D not certain. The germline gives CDR1 SSHAT, CDR2 FNYEAQ (reference sequence). V was pared by 3 bases and J by 3 bases, with 8 bases between. CDR3 length: 13 amino acids.

J is TRBJ2-5 and V is TRBV3-1, with D perhaps being TRBD1 or TRBD2 (5 bases each). V was cut by 0 bases and J by 5 bases, with 16 bases left in between. This CDR3 comprises 16 residues. Germline V gives CDR1 LGHDT, CDR2 YNNKEL (reference sequence). The CDR3 bases are TGTGCCAGCAGCCAAGATGGGCTATATGGGGGTGAGACCCAGTACTTC. Its protein product is CASSQDGLYGGETQYF.

Many counts were recorded for this clonotype. CDR3 coding DNA: TGTGCCAGCAGGTCGGTTACTGAAGCTTTCTTT. Translating gives CASRSVTEAFF. V usage is TRBV27 and J usage is TRBJ1-1, with no clear D. Per the germline V gene, CDR1 is MNHEY and CDR2 is SMNVEV (reference sequence). V was trimmed by 6 bases and J by 5 bases, leaving 7 bases between them. The CDR3 contains 11 residues.